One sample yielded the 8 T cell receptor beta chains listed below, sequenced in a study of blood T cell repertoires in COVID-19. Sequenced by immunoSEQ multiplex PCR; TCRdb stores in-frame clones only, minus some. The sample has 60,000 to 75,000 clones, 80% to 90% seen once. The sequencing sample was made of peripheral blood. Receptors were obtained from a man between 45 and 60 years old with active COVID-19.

In DNA, the CDR3 is TGTGCCAGTACCACAACAGGGGTCAGCTTGGAGACCCAGTACTTC. It encodes CASTTTGVSLETQYF. V usage is TRBV19 and J usage is TRBJ2-5; 7 bases map to TRBD1. CDR3 length equals 15 residues. The ends lost 7 bases at V and 5 bases at J; junction bases unmatched: 13. CDR1 is LNHDA, CDR2 SQIVND, per germline (reference sequence).

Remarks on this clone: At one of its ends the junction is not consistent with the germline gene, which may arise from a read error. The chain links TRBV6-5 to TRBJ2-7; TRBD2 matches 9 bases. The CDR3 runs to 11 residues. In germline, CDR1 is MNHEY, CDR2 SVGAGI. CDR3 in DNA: TGTGCCACCCTTTCCTCCGGGACTAGCAACTTC. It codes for CATLSSGTSNF.

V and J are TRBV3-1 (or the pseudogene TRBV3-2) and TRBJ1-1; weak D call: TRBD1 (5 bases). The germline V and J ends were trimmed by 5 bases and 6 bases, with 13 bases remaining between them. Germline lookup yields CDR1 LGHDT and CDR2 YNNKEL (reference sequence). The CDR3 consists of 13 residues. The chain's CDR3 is CASSAQGMAEAFF. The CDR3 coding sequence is TGTGCCAGCAGCGCCCAGGGAATGGCTGAAGCTTTCTTT.

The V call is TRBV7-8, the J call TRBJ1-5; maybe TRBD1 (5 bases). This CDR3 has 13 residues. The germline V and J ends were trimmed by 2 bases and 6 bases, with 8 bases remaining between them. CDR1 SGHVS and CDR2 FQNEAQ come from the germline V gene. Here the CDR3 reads CASSLQGSQPQHF. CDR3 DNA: TGTGCCAGCAGCTTACAGGGAAGTCAGCCCCAGCATTTT.

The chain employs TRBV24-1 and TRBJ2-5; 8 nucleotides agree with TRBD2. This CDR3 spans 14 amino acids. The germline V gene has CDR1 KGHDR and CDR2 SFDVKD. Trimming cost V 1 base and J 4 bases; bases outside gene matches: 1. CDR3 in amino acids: CATSDLAGVETQYF. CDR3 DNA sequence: TGTGCCACCAGTGATTTAGCGGGAGTAGAGACCCAGTACTTC.

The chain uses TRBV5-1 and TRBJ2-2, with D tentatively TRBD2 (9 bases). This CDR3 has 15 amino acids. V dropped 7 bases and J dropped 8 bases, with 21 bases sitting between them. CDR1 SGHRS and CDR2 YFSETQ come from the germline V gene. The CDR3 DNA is TGCGCCAGCCATCTAGCGGGACAGGAAGGAGGGGAGCTGTTTTTT. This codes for CASHLAGQEGGELFF.

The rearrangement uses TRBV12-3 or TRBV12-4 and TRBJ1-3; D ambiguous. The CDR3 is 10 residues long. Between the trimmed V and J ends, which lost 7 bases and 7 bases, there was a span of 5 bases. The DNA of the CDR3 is TGTGCCAGCATGGAGAACACCATATATTTT. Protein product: CASMENTIYF.

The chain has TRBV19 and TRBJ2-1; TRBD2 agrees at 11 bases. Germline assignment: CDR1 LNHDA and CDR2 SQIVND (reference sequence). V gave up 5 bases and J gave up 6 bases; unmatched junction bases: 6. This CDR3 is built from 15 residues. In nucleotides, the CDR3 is TGTGCCAGTAGTCCCCGCCTAGCGGGGGGCAATGAGCAGTTCTTC. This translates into CASSPRLAGGNEQFF.